The present TCR beta chain was sequenced within a study of cytomegalovirus exposure and HLA in healthy donors. The study ran its PCR with 60 Vbeta and 13 Jbeta primers. Profiled with immunoSEQ multiplex PCR; TCRdb holds only in-frame clones, not every one. This table holds 130,000 to 150,000 clones, 80% found once. The ends were cut back, 0 bases at V and 0 bases at J, with 7 bases in the middle. CDR1 and CDR2 from the germline V gene are SGDLS and YYNGEE. The CDR3 runs 16 residues. The study, taken as a whole, reports: It was about 150 TCR beta chains that were listed as cytomegalovirus-associated. TCR beta chain V- and J-gene trimming was linked, in a later analysis, to a missense variant in DCLRE1C. Later analysis identified about 17,000 TCR beta sequences associated with HLA alleles, using a false discovery rate threshold of 0.05.

About this clone itself: As yet, its antigen is unknown.

The TCR was taken from a woman younger than 45 in good health and CMV-seronegative. This chain joins TRBV9 and TRBJ1-6, with a possible D match to TRBD1 (5 bases). Input material: PBMCs. The DNA of the CDR3 is TGTGCCAGCAGCGTAGGACAGAGCTCCTATAATTCACCCCTCCACTTT. Encoded protein: CASSVGQSSYNSPLHF.